This T cell receptor beta chain was retrieved from a study of blood T cell repertoires in COVID-19. J was trimmed by 0 bases and V by 6 bases; bases with no gene match: 6. CDR3 length: 15 residues. CDR1 and CDR2 from the germline V gene are SNHLY and FYNNEI. Sequencing was performed with immunoSEQ multiplex PCR; in TCRdb, only in-frame clones are kept and a portion is missing. The sample holds 200,000 to 250,000 clones, 75% to 90% seen once. The chain uses TRBV2 and TRBJ2-3; 7 bases align to TRBD1. This clonotype originated in a woman under 40 with acute COVID-19. The material sequenced was PBMCs or T cells enriched from blood (not recorded which). CDR3 in DNA: TGTGCCAGCAGAAAAGACAGGGTTAGCACAGATACGCAGTATTTT. Amino acids: CASRKDRVSTDTQYF.